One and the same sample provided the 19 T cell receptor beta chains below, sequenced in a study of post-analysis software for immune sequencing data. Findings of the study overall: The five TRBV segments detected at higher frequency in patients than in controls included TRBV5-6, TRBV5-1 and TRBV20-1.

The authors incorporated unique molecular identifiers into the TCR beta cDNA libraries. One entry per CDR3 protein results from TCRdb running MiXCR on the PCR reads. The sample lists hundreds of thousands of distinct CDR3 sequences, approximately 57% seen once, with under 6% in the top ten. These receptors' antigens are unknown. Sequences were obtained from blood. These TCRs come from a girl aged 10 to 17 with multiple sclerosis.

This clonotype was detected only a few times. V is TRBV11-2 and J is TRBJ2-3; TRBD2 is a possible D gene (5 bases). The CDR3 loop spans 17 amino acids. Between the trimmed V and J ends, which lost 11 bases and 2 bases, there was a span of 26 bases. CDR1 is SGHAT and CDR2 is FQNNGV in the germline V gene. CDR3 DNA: TGTGCCGCCCTCCTAGACCCTGGGCGGGCCAACACAGATACGCAGTATTTT. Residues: CAALLDPGRANTDTQYF.

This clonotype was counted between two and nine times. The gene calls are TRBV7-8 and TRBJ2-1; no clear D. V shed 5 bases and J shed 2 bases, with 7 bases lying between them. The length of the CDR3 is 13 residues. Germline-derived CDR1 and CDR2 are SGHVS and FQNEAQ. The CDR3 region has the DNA TGTGCCAGCAGCAGGCTAGCCTACAATGAGCAGTTCTTC. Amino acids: CASSRLAYNEQFF.

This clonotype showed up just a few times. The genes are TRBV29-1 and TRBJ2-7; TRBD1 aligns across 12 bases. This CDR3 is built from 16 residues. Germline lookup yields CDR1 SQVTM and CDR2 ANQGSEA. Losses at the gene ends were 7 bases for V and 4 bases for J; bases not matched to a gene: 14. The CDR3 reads CSADTRAGQGAYEQYF. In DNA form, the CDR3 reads TGCAGCGCCGATACGAGGGCGGGACAGGGGGCTTACGAGCAGTACTTC.

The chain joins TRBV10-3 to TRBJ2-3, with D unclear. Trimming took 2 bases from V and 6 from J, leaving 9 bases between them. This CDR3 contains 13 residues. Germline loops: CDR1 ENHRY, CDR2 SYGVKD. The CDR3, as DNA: TGTGCCATCAGTGAGGAGGTGGACGATACGCAGTATTTT. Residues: CAISEEVDDTQYF.

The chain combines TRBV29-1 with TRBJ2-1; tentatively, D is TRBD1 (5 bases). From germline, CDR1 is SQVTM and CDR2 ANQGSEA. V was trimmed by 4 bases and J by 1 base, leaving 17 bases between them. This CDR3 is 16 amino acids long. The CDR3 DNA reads TGCAGCGTTGGTAAAAATCCGGCAGGGTCCTACAATGAGCAGTTCTTC. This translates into CSVGKNPAGSYNEQFF.

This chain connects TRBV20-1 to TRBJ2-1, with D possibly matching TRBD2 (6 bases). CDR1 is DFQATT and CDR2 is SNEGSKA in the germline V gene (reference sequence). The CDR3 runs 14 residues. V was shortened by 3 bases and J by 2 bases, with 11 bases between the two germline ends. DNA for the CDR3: TGCAGTGCTAGGGGCCGGACTACCTACAATGAGCAGTTCTTC. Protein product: CSARGRTTYNEQFF.

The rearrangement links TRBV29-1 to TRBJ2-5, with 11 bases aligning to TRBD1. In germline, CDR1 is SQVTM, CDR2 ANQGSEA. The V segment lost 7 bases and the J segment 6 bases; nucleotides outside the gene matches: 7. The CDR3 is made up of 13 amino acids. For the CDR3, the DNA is TGCAGCGCTGCGGACAGGGGGCCGAAGACCCAGTACTTC. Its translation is CSAADRGPKTQYF.

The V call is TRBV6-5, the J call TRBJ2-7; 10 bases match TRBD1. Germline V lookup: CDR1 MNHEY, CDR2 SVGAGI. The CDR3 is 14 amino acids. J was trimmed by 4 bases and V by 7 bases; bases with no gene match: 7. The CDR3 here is CASKTGGTGYEQYF. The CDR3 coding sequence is TGTGCCAGCAAGACAGGGGGCACGGGTTACGAGCAGTACTTC.

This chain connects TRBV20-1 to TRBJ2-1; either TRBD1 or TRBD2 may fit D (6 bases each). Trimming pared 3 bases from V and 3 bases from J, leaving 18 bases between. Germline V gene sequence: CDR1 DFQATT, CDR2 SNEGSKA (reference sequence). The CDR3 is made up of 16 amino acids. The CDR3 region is CSASDRAGHVYNEQFF. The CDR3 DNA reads TGCAGTGCTAGCGATCGGGCGGGACACGTCTACAATGAGCAGTTCTTC.

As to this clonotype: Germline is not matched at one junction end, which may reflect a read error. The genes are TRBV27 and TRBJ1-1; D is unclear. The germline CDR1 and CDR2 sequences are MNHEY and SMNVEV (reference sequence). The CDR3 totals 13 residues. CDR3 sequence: CASSVILNSEAFF. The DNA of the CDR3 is TGTGCCAGCAGCGTGATCCTGAACAGTGAAGCTTTCTTT.

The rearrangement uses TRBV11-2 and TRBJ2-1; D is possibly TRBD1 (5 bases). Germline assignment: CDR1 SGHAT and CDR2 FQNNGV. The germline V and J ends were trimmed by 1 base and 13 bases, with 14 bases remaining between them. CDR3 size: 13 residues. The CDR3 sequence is CASSLGGLQTQFF. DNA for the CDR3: TGTGCCAGCAGCTTAGGGGGCCTACAGACCCAGTTCTTC.

The CDR3 DNA reads TGCAGTGCTAGGGTAGGACTAGCGGGGACCACAGATACGCAGTATTTT. Protein product: CSARVGLAGTTDTQYF. The chain recombines TRBV20-1 with TRBJ2-3, with 12 bases aligning to TRBD2. Germline trimming cut 3 bases from V and 2 bases from J; bases unmatched to any gene: 6. From germline, CDR1 is DFQATT and CDR2 SNEGSKA (reference sequence). The CDR3 has 16 residues.

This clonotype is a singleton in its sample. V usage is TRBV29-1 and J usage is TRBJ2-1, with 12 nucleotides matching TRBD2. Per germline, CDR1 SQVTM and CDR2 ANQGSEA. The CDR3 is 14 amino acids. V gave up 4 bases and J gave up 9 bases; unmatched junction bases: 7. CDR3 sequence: CSVATSGSSIEQFF. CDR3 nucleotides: TGCAGCGTTGCGACTAGCGGGAGCTCAATTGAGCAGTTCTTC.

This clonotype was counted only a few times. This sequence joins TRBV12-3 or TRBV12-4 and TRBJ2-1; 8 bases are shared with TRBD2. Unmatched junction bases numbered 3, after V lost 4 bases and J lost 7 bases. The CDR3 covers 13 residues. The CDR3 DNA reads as TGTGCCAGCAGTTCCCAGCGGGGGAATGAGCAGTTCTTC. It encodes CASSSQRGNEQFF.

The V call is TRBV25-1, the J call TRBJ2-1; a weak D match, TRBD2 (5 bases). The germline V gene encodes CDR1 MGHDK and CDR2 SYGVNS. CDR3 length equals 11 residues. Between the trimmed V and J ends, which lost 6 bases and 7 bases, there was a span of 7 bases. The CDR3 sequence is CASRGANEQFF. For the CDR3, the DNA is TGTGCCAGCAGGGGAGCGAATGAGCAGTTCTTC.

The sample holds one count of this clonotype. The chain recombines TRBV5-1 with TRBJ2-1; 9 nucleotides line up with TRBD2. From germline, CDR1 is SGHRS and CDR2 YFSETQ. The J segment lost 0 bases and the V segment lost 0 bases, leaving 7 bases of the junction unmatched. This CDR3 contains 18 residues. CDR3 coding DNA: TGCGCCAGCAGCTTGGAGGCTAGCGGGATCAGCTCCTACAATGAGCAGTTCTTC. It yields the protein CASSLEASGISSYNEQFF. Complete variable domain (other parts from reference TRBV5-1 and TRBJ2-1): KAGVTQTPRYLIKTRGQQVTLSCSPISGHRSVSWYQQTPGQGLQFLFEYFSETQRNKGNFPGRFSGRQFSNSRSEMNVSTLELGDSALYLCASSLEASGISSYNEQFFGPGTRLTVL.

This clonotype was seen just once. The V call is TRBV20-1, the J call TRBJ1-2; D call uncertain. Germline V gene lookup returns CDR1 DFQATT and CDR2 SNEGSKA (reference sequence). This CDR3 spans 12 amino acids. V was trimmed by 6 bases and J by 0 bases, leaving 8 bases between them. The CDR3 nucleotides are TGCAGTGCCAGTTTACCTAACTATGGCTACACCTTC. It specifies CSASLPNYGYTF.

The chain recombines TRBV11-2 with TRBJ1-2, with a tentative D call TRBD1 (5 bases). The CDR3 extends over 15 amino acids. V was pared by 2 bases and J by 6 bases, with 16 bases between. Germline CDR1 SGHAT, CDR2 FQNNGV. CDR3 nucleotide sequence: TGTGCCAGCAGCTTACTGGGCAGGGAAAGGGATGGCTACACCTTC. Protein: CASSLLGRERDGYTF.

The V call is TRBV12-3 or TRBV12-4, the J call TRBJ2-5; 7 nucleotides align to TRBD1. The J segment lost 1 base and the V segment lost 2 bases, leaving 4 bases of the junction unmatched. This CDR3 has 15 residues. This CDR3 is CASSLRGQTQETQYF. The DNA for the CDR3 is TGTGCCAGCAGTTTAAGGGGACAGACCCAAGAGACCCAGTACTTC.